This paragraph covers one T cell receptor beta chain sequence. Its antigen remains unknown. The data stem from a study of shared clonotypes between healthy human individuals. Study results and caveats: Clonotypes which were not shared had lower generation probabilities than clonotypes that all four donors shared.

Profiling relied on immunoSEQ multiplex PCR, and the TCRdb table lists in-frame clones only, not all of them. The table lists more than 2 million clones, around 95% of them singletons. Trimming left V 5 bases short and J 0 bases short, with 18 bases between. The V gene's germline CDR1 is LNHDA and CDR2 SQIVND (reference sequence). The CDR3 sequence is 17 residues long. The rearrangement links TRBV19 to TRBJ2-3, with D perhaps TRBD2 (6 bases). Material: naive CD4+ T cells sorted from blood. Regarding subset: CD45RA+ positively selected. This TCR came from a young man in good health. CDR3 nucleotide sequence: TGTGCCAGTAGTTCCCAGGGAGTGCGGGGAAGCACAGATACGCAGTATTTT. Protein: CASSSQGVRGSTDTQYF.